The next 9 T cell receptor beta chains were all read from a single sample in a study of T cells after yellow fever vaccination. In TCRdb, the 5' RACE reads were re-called with MiXCR into one record per CDR3 protein. The data show around 300,000 distinct CDR3 sequences, approximately 4% seen once. The sample here was PBMCs, taken 15 days after the yellow fever booster vaccination. These receptor sequences come from a man between 18 and 35 years old who received the YFV17D yellow fever vaccine.

There are many counts of this clonotype. The rearrangement uses TRBV5-6 and TRBJ2-4; no clear D. The CDR3 has 15 residues. Per germline, CDR1 SGHDT and CDR2 YYEEEE. With 1 base removed from V and 4 bases from J, the gap between germline ends came to 12 bases. In nucleotides, the CDR3 is TGTGCCAGCAGCTTGACACAGACGATAAAAAACATTCAGTACTTC. It encodes CASSLTQTIKNIQYF.

This clonotype showed up just a few times. The genes are TRBV4-1 and TRBJ2-7; 11 bases are shared with TRBD2. The CDR3 contains 17 residues. Germline assignment: CDR1 MGHRA and CDR2 YSYEKL. Trimming cost V 4 bases and J 0 bases; bases outside gene matches: 8. The CDR3 bases are TGCGCCAGCAGCCGCCAGACTAGCGGGACATACTCCTACGAGCAGTACTTC. Its protein is CASSRQTSGTYSYEQYF.

In its sample, this clonotype was seen many times. The chain couples TRBV12-3 or TRBV12-4 to TRBJ1-2, with D possibly being TRBD1 (5 bases). The V end lost 4 bases, the J end lost 5 bases, and 8 bases lay between the germline ends. The CDR3 is made up of 12 amino acids. CDR3 sequence (DNA): TGTGCCAGCAGTTCGGGGGATTATGGCTACACCTTC. It encodes CASSSGDYGYTF.

This clonotype was observed at least ten times. This chain joins TRBV6-5 and TRBJ2-7; D may be TRBD2 (5 bases). The CDR3 has 13 residues. Trimming stripped 6 bases from V and 6 bases from J, with 15 bases between. Germline CDR1 and CDR2: MNHEY and SVGAGI. CDR3 DNA: TGTGCCAGCAGGATTACACTAGGTCTCGAGCAGTACTTC. This codes for CASRITLGLEQYF.

This chain uses TRBV12-3 or TRBV12-4 with TRBJ1-1; no clear D gene. Trimming left V 6 bases short and J 3 bases short, with 11 bases between. The CDR3 sequence is 13 residues long. DNA for the CDR3: TGTGCCAGCAGCCCCCAGCTGTACACTGAAGCTTTCTTT. Translated, it gives CASSPQLYTEAFF.

Only a few counts were recorded for this clonotype. The chain has TRBV27 and TRBJ2-5; the match to TRBD1 covers 7 bases. This CDR3 spans 14 amino acids. With 3 bases clipped from V and 9 bases from J, the junction kept 10 bases outside the gene matches. Germline V gene lookup returns CDR1 MNHEY and CDR2 SMNVEV (reference sequence). The CDR3 is CASSFYGQDTAQYF. The CDR3 DNA reads TGTGCCAGCAGTTTCTACGGACAGGACACTGCCCAGTACTTC.

The DNA for the CDR3 is TGTGCCAGCAGAGGGGTAGCAGCCGGGGAGCTGTTTTTT. Translating gives CASRGVAAGELFF. The rearrangement uses TRBV2 and TRBJ2-2; weak D call: TRBD1 (5 bases). The CDR3 extends over 13 amino acids. The V and J ends lost 6 bases and 6 bases respectively, with 11 bases between them. Per the germline V gene, CDR1 is SNHLY and CDR2 is FYNNEI.

The rearrangement joins TRBV5-1 to TRBJ1-3, with a possible D match to TRBD1 (5 bases). CDR3 size: 15 residues. V was clipped by 0 bases and J by 3 bases, with 10 bases between them. The germline gives CDR1 SGHRS, CDR2 YFSETQ. CDR3 bases: TGCGCCAGCAGCTTGGATCCGGGGGTTGGAAACACCATATATTTT. Protein: CASSLDPGVGNTIYF.

Ten or more counts support this clonotype. J is TRBJ1-3 and V is TRBV6-6; D gene ambiguous. The V gene lost 7 bases and the J gene lost 0 bases, with 10 bases spanning the gap. This CDR3 spans 14 amino acids. CDR1 is MNHNY, CDR2 SVGAGI, per germline (reference sequence). CDR3 protein: CASTYQDSGNTIYF. The CDR3 DNA sequence: TGTGCCAGCACCTATCAGGACTCTGGAAACACCATATATTTT.